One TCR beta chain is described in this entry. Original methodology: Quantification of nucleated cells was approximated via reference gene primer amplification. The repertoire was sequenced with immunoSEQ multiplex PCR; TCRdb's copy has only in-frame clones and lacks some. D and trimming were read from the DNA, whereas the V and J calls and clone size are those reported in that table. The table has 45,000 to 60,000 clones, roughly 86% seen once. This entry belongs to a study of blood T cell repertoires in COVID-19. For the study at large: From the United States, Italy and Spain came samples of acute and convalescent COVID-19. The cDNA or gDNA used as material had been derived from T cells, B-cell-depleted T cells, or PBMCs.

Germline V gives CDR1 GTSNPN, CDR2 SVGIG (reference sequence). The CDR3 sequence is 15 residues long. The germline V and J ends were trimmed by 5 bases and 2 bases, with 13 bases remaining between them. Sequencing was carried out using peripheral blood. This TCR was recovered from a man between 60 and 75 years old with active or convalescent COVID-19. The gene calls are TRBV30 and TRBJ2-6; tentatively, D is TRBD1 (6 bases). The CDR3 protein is CAWGIRGAGANVLTF. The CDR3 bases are TGTGCCTGGGGTATCAGGGGAGCTGGGGCCAACGTCCTGACTTTC.